This T cell receptor (beta chain) was obtained from a study of blood T cell repertoires in COVID-19. Study as a whole: The cDNA or gDNA used as material had been derived from T cells, B-cell-depleted T cells, or PBMCs.

The repertoire was sequenced with immunoSEQ multiplex PCR; TCRdb's copy has only in-frame clones and lacks some. The sample lists over 250,000 clones; 85% were seen once. Trimming removed 6 bases from V and 1 base from J, with 15 bases in between. The CDR3 runs to 15 residues. Germline V CDR1 and CDR2: SGHTA, FQGNSA. Sequenced: peripheral blood. The chain uses TRBV7-2 and TRBJ2-5, with D possibly matching TRBD1 (6 bases). The receptor's source is a human donor in a cohort sampled during active COVID-19. This CDR3 reads CASRPTGTSQETQYF. The CDR3 nucleotides read TGTGCCAGCAGACCCACAGGGACCTCCCAAGAGACCCAGTACTTC.